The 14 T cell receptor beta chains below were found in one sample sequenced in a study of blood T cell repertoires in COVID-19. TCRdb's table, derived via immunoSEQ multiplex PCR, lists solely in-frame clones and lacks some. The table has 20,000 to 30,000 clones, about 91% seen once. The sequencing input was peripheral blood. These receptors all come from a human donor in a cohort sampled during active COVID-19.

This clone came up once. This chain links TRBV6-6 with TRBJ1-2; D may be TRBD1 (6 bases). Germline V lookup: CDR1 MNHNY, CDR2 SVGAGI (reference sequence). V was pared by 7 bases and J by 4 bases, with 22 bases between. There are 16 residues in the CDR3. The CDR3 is CASTPRPRGSGYGYTF. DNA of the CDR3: TGTGCCAGCACTCCGCGCCCCAGGGGATCGGGCTATGGCTACACCTTC.

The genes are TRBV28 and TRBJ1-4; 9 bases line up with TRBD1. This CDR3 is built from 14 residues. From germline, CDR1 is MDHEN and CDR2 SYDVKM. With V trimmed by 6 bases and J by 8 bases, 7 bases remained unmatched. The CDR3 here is CASSHTGGREKLFF. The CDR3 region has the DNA TGTGCCAGCAGCCACACAGGGGGCAGGGAAAAACTGTTTTTT.

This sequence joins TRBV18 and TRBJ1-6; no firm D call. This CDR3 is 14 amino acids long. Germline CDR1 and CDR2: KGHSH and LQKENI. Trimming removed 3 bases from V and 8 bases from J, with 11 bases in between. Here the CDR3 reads CASSPVGADSPLHF. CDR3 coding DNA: TGTGCCAGCTCACCGGTCGGCGCGGATTCACCCCTCCACTTT.

CDR3 in DNA: TGTGCCAGCCGACTAGCGGGGGGGCGTGAGACCCAGTACTTC. This codes for CASRLAGGRETQYF. The chain couples TRBV2 to TRBJ2-5, with 14 bases matching TRBD2. The CDR3 sequence is 14 residues long. The J segment lost 5 bases and the V segment lost 8 bases, leaving 4 bases of the junction unmatched. Germline V gene data show CDR1 as SNHLY and CDR2 as FYNNEI.

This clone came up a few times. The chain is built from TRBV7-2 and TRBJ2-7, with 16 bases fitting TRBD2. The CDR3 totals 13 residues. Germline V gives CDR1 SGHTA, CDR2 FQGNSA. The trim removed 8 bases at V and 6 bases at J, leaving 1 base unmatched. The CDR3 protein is CASGTSGRAEQYF. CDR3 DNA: TGTGCCAGCGGGACTAGCGGGAGGGCCGAGCAGTACTTC.

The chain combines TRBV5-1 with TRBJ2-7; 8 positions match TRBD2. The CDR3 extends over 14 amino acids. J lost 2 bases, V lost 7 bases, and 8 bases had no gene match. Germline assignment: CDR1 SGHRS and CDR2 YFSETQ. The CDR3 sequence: CASSPSGPPYEQYF. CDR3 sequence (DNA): TGCGCCAGCTCCCCTAGCGGGCCGCCCTACGAGCAGTACTTC.

The CDR3 DNA reads as TGTGCCAGCAGCACCCGGACTGGGGAGACCCAGTACTTC. Encoded protein: CASSTRTGETQYF. V usage is TRBV5-4 and J usage is TRBJ2-5; possible D gene TRBD2, 5 bases. Germline V gene data show CDR1 as SGHNT and CDR2 as YYREEE (reference sequence). This CDR3 has 13 residues. V lost 4 bases and J 5 bases, leaving 12 bases between the germline ends.

CDR3 DNA sequence: TGTGCCAGCAGCTCTACAACAGGGGGCTACGAGCAGTACTTC. Residues: CASSSTTGGYEQYF. The chain recombines TRBV11-3 with TRBJ2-7, with TRBD1 identical over 8 bases. J gave up 3 bases and V 4 bases, and 5 bases lay outside the gene matches. CDR1 is SGHNT, CDR2 YENEEA, per germline. The CDR3 loop spans 14 amino acids.

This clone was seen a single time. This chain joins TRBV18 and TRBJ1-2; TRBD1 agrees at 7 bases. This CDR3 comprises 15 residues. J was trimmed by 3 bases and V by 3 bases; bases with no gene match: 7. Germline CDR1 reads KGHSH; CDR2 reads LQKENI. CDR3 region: CASSPRTGLDYGYTF. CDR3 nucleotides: TGTGCCAGCTCACCGAGGACAGGATTAGACTATGGCTACACCTTC.

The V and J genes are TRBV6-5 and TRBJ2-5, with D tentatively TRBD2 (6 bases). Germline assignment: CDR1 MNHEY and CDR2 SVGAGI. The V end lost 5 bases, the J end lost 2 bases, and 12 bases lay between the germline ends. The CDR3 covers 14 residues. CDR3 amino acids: CASSNSGSQETQYF. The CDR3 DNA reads TGTGCCAGCAGTAATAGCGGATCACAAGAGACCCAGTACTTC.

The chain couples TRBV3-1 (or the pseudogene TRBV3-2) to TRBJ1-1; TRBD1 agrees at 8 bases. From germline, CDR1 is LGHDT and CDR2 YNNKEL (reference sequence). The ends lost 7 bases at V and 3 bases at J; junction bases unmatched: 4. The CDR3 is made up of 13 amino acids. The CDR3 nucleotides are TGTGCCAGCAAACAGGGGGGCTACACTGAAGCTTTCTTT. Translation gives CASKQGGYTEAFF.

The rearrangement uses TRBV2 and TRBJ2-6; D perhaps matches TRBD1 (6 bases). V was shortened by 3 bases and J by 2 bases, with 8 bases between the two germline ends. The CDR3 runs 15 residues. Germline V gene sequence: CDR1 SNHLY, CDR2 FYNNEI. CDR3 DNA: TGTGCCAGCAGTGACAGGGGTACTGGGGCCAACGTCCTGACTTTC. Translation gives CASSDRGTGANVLTF.

The CDR3 reads CASKENGGYEQYF. The CDR3 DNA reads TGTGCCAGCAAAGAAAACGGGGGCTACGAGCAGTACTTC. The J gene is TRBJ2-7, the V gene TRBV5-4; possible D gene TRBD2, 6 bases. The CDR3 runs 13 residues. CDR1 is SGHNT, CDR2 YYREEE, per germline (reference sequence). The V gene lost 6 bases and the J gene lost 3 bases, with 13 bases spanning the gap.

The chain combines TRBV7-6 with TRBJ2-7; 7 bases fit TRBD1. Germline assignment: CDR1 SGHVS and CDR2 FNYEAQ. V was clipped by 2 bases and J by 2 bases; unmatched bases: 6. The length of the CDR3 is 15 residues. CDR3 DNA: TGTGCCAGCAGCTTACGCAGGGGGTATGCCTACGAGCAGTACTTC. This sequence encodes CASSLRRGYAYEQYF.